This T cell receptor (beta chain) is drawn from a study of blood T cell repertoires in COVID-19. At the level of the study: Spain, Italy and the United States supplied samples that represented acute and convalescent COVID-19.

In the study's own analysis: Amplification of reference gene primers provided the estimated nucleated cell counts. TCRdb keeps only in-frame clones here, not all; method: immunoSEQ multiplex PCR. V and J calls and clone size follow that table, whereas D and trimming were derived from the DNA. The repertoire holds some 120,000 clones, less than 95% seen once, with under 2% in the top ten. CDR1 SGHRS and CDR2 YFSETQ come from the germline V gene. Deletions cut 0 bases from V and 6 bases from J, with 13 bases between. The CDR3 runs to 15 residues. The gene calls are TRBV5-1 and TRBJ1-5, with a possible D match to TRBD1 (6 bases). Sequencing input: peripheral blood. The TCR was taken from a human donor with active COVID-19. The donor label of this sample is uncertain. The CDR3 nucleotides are TGCGCCAGCAGCTTGGTTGCAGGGGTAAGTCAGCCCCAGCATTTT. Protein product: CASSLVAGVSQPQHF. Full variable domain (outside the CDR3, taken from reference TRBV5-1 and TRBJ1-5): KAGVTQTPRYLIKTRGQQVTLSCSPISGHRSVSWYQQTPGQGLQFLFEYFSETQRNKGNFPGRFSGRQFSNSRSEMNVSTLELGDSALYLCASSLVAGVSQPQHFGDGTRLSIL.